Below, 24 T cell receptor beta chains from the same sample are listed, as sequenced in a study of shared clonotypes between healthy human individuals. Only CD45RO-negative cells positively selected for CCR7 counted as naive CD8 cells, so terminally differentiated effector memory CD45RA+ cells were excluded. Data came from immunoSEQ multiplex PCR; TCRdb stores just in-frame clones and leaves some out. The sample yields about 1,800,000 clones, about 95% seen once. Sequenced sample: naive CD8+ T cells sorted from blood. The receptors here all came from a man aged 18 to 30 in good health.

The chain couples TRBV7-9 to TRBJ2-2; no clear D gene. Trimming cost V 7 bases and J 6 bases, with 12 bases left between them. Germline CDR1 is SEHNR and CDR2 is FQNEAQ (reference sequence). This CDR3 has 13 residues. The CDR3 region has the DNA TGTGCCAGCACCTCGCTCGGTCCCGGGGAGCTGTTTTTT. Its translation is CASTSLGPGELFF. The variable domain in full, with the rest retrieved from reference TRBV7-9 and TRBJ2-2, is DTGVSQNPRHKITKRGQNVTFRCDPISEHNRLYWYRQTLGQGPEFLTYFQNEAQLEKSRLLSDRFSAERPKGSFSTLEIQRTEQGDSAMYLCASTSLGPGELFFGEGSRLTVL.

This clone was seen more than once but under ten times. This sample also contains other DNA sequences that code for the same CDR3. This chain connects TRBV9 to TRBJ1-1; D is ambiguous. This CDR3 spans 14 amino acids. Germline CDR1 reads SGDLS; CDR2 reads YYNGEE. Trimming left V 0 bases short and J 0 bases short, with 6 bases between. For the CDR3, the DNA is TGTGCCAGCAGCGTAGCAGGCCTGAACACTGAAGCTTTCTTT. It encodes CASSVAGLNTEAFF.

The chain is built from TRBV4-2 and TRBJ2-5; 9 bases align to TRBD2. This CDR3 is built from 16 residues. Germline loops: CDR1 LGHNA, CDR2 YNFKEQ. Trimming removed 0 bases from V and 1 base from J; junction bases left unmatched: 3. Written as DNA, the CDR3 is TGTGCCAGCAGCCAAGATTGGCGGGGGGGCCAAGAGACCCAGTACTTC. Amino acids: CASSQDWRGGQETQYF.

This clone appeared once. Distinct nucleotide sequences in the sample also encode this CDR3. The J gene is TRBJ2-1, the V gene TRBV27; D gene uncertain. The germline CDR1 and CDR2 sequences are MNHEY and SMNVEV (reference sequence). Trimming took 3 bases from V and 6 from J, leaving 9 bases between them. The CDR3 consists of 13 residues. The CDR3 DNA is TGTGCCAGCAGTTTGCTGGGTACCAATGAGCAGTTCTTC. Translated, it gives CASSLLGTNEQFF.

The gene calls are TRBV28 and TRBJ2-7; D gene uncertain. V lost 3 bases and J lost 4, with 7 bases in between. In germline, CDR1 is MDHEN, CDR2 SYDVKM. CDR3 size: 12 residues. CDR3 nucleotides: TGTGCCAGCAGTTTCGGATTGTACGAGCAGTACTTC. Residues: CASSFGLYEQYF. Based on the CDR3 plus reference TRBV28 and TRBJ2-7, the full variable domain is DVKVTQSSRYLVKRTGEKVFLECVQDMDHENMFWYRQDPGLGLRLIYFSYDVKMKEKGDIPEGYSVSREKKERFSLILESASTNQTSMYLCASSFGLYEQYFGPGTRLTVT.

This sequence joins TRBV10-2 and TRBJ1-6; D not certain. The CDR3 extends over 12 amino acids. Germline CDR1 reads WSHSY; CDR2 reads SAAADI. Trimming took off 0 bases at V and 9 bases at J, with 3 bases between the two ends. The CDR3 is CASSESTSPLHF. The CDR3, as DNA: TGCGCCAGCAGTGAGTCGACTTCACCCCTCCACTTT.

The chain carries TRBV27 and TRBJ1-1; 7 bases align to TRBD1. The CDR3 is made up of 13 amino acids. Trimming removed 10 bases from V and 5 bases from J; junction bases left unmatched: 10. In germline, CDR1 is MNHEY, CDR2 SMNVEV (reference sequence). The CDR3 DNA reads TGTGCCACCTCGACAGGGCGGGCAACTGAAGCTTTCTTT. This gives the protein CATSTGRATEAFF.

This clone was found once. The chain has TRBV7-6 and TRBJ1-6, with 11 nucleotides matching TRBD1. This CDR3 spans 14 amino acids. Looked up from germline, CDR1 is SGHVS and CDR2 is FNYEAQ. After removal of 6 bases from V and 9 bases from J, the junction contained 4 bases not matched to a gene. The CDR3 sequence is CASSTGQGVSPLHF. In DNA, the CDR3 is TGTGCCAGCAGTACGGGACAGGGGGTTTCACCCCTCCACTTT.

CDR3 sequence (DNA): TGTGCCAGCAGCTTTGGGACGGGCTTTCGTTCTGAGCAGTTCTTC. The encoded protein is CASSFGTGFRSEQFF. V is TRBV7-2 and J is TRBJ2-1, with D perhaps given as TRBD1 or TRBD2 (5 bases each). V shed 3 bases and J shed 9 bases, with 18 bases lying between them. The CDR3 is 15 residues long. The germline V gene has CDR1 SGHTA and CDR2 FQGNSA. Full variable domain (missing parts from reference TRBV7-2 and TRBJ2-1): GAGVSQSPSNKVTEKGKDVELRCDPISGHTALYWYRQSLGQGLEFLIYFQGNSAPDKSGLPSDRFSAERTGGSVSTLTIQRTQQEDSAVYLCASSFGTGFRSEQFFGPGTRLTVL.

The rearrangement links TRBV7-3 to TRBJ2-4, with TRBD1 matching over 8 bases. CDR1 SGHTA and CDR2 FQGTGA come from the germline V gene. With 8 bases clipped from V and 7 bases from J, the junction kept 7 bases outside the gene matches. The CDR3 sequence is 13 residues long. CDR3 coding DNA: TGTGCCAGCGGGACAGGAGATAATAACATTCAGTACTTC. Amino acids: CASGTGDNNIQYF.

V and J are TRBV27 and TRBJ1-1, with D perhaps matching TRBD1 (6 bases). Trimming pared 4 bases from V and 6 bases from J, leaving 12 bases between. The CDR3 length is 13 residues. Germline V gene lookup returns CDR1 MNHEY and CDR2 SMNVEV (reference sequence). Here the CDR3 DNA reads TGTGCCAGCAGTTCCCGGGGGCCCTCTGAAGCTTTCTTT. It is translated as CASSSRGPSEAFF.

This chain joins TRBV28 and TRBJ2-7; TRBD1 aligns across 11 bases. The V gene's germline CDR1 is MDHEN and CDR2 SYDVKM. J gave up 3 bases and V 4 bases, and 2 bases lay outside the gene matches. This CDR3 comprises 14 residues. DNA of the CDR3: TGTGCCAGCAGTTCCGGGACAGGGGGCTACGAGCAGTACTTC. The encoded protein is CASSSGTGGYEQYF.

The V gene is TRBV28, the J gene TRBJ2-1; D might be TRBD2 (7 bases). V was pared by 5 bases and J by 8 bases, with 13 bases between. Germline lookup yields CDR1 MDHEN and CDR2 SYDVKM. The CDR3 contains 13 residues. As DNA, the CDR3 is TGTGCCAGCAGTATCGGGGGGCTTGATGAGCAGTTCTTC. Translated, it gives CASSIGGLDEQFF.

V is TRBV5-6 and J is TRBJ2-1; D might be TRBD2 (7 bases). This CDR3 has 14 residues. V lost 6 bases to trimming and J lost 7 bases, with 17 bases between them. The germline gives CDR1 SGHDT, CDR2 YYEEEE. The CDR3, as DNA: TGTGCCAGCATCCCCGAGGGAGGGGGGAATGAGCAGTTCTTC. Residues: CASIPEGGGNEQFF. The full variable domain, rest sourced from reference TRBV5-6 and TRBJ2-1, is DAGVTQSPTHLIKTRGQQVTLRCSPKSGHDTVSWYQQALGQGPQFIFQYYEEEERQRGNFPDRFSGHQFPNYSSELNVNALLLGDSALYLCASIPEGGGNEQFFGPGTRLTVL.

V usage is TRBV7-8 and J usage is TRBJ2-1; 8 bases align to TRBD2. This CDR3 comprises 14 residues. CDR1 is SGHVS and CDR2 is FQNEAQ in the germline V gene. V lost 1 base, J lost 9 bases, and 5 bases stayed unmatched. For the CDR3, the DNA is TGTGCCAGCAGCTTAGGGGGACTAGACGTTGAGCAGTTCTTC. Residues: CASSLGGLDVEQFF.

As concerns this clone: At one end, the junction sequence differs from germline, possibly due to a read error. The chain combines TRBV7-7 with TRBJ1-3; no clear D. CDR1 and CDR2 (germline): SSHAT, FNYEAQ (reference sequence). This CDR3 contains 14 residues. Here the CDR3 reads CASSLARPGNTIYF. The CDR3 DNA sequence: TGTGCTAGCAGCTTAGCTCGGCCTGGAAACACCATATATTTT.

In DNA, the CDR3 is TGTGCCAGCAGTGAATTCCTAGCGGGGAGGGGCTACGAGCAGTACTTC. Encoded protein: CASSEFLAGRGYEQYF. The genes are TRBV6-1 and TRBJ2-7; 9 nucleotides align to TRBD2. CDR1 is MNHNS, CDR2 SASEGT, per germline. The V segment lost 2 bases and the J segment 3 bases; nucleotides outside the gene matches: 8. This CDR3 has 16 amino acids.

This sequence joins TRBV4-1 and TRBJ2-1, with 10 positions matching TRBD2. Trimming at V came to 0 bases and at J to 4 bases, leaving 6 bases not matched to a gene. There are 17 residues in the CDR3. Germline CDR1 is MGHRA and CDR2 is YSYEKL. The CDR3 reads CASSQEMQLAGYNEQFF. The CDR3 bases are TGCGCCAGCAGCCAAGAAATGCAACTAGCGGGATACAATGAGCAGTTCTTC.

The chain recombines TRBV7-9 with TRBJ2-7, with TRBD2 as a possible D gene (6 bases). The CDR3 sequence is 15 residues long. Germline assignment: CDR1 SEHNR and CDR2 FQNEAQ (reference sequence). Trimming cost V 2 bases and J 4 bases, with 15 bases left between them. CDR3 DNA: TGTGCCAGCAGCTTATTTTCGGGAGAAGCTTACGAGCAGTACTTC. This codes for CASSLFSGEAYEQYF.

The V gene is TRBV1, the J gene TRBJ1-4; no DNA check was done on the table's D call, TRBD1. TRBV1 is recorded as a pseudogene. There are 19 residues in the CDR3. CDR3 sequence: CTSSQFVQGGPATNEKLFF. The CDR3 nucleotides read TGCACCAGCAGCCAATTTGTCCAGGGGGGTCCCGCAACTAATGAAAAACTGTTTTTT.

The gene calls are TRBV9 and TRBJ2-7; D is perhaps TRBD1 or TRBD2 (6 bases each). The V gene's germline CDR1 is SGDLS and CDR2 YYNGEE. CDR3 length equals 13 residues. V shed 4 bases and J shed 6 bases, with 14 bases lying between them. CDR3 coding DNA: TGTGCCAGCAGCACTCACGGGGGCGGCGAGCAGTACTTC. Encoded protein: CASSTHGGGEQYF.

This clone was counted once. This chain's CDR3 is CASRDMLASEQFF. CDR3 sequence (DNA): TGCGCCAGCAGGGACATGCTAGCTAGTGAGCAGTTCTTC. J is TRBJ2-1 and V is TRBV4-1, with D possibly being TRBD1 or TRBD2 (5 bases each). CDR3 length: 13 residues. The V end lost 6 bases, the J end lost 9 bases, and 15 bases lay between the germline ends. CDR1 MGHRA and CDR2 YSYEKL come from the germline V gene.

As regards this clone: In the same sample, other DNA sequences code for this CDR3. V gene TRBV6-1 combines with J gene TRBJ2-7; 7 bases align to TRBD1. The V and J ends lost 5 bases and 1 base, in that order; junction bases with no gene match: 5. Germline CDR1 MNHNS, CDR2 SASEGT. This CDR3 spans 14 amino acids. Here the CDR3 DNA reads TGTGCCAGCAGTCCTAGGGGACAGTCCTACGAGCAGTACTTC. As protein: CASSPRGQSYEQYF.

CDR3 in amino acids: CASSRLAGGNSAKNIQYF. CDR3 in DNA: TGTGCCAGCAGCAGACTAGCGGGAGGTAACTCAGCCAAAAACATTCAGTACTTC. The V and J genes are TRBV13 and TRBJ2-4, with 13 bases lining up with TRBD2. Trimming took 5 bases from V and 0 from J; bases not matched to a gene: 7. Germline CDR1 and CDR2: PRHDT and FYEKMQ (reference sequence). The CDR3 has 18 residues. Full variable domain (remainder filled in from reference TRBV13 and TRBJ2-4): AAGVIQSPRHLIKEKRETATLKCYPIPRHDTVYWYQQGPGQDPQFLISFYEKMQSDKGSIPDRFSAQQFSDYHSELNMSSLELGDSALYFCASSRLAGGNSAKNIQYFGAGTRLSVL.